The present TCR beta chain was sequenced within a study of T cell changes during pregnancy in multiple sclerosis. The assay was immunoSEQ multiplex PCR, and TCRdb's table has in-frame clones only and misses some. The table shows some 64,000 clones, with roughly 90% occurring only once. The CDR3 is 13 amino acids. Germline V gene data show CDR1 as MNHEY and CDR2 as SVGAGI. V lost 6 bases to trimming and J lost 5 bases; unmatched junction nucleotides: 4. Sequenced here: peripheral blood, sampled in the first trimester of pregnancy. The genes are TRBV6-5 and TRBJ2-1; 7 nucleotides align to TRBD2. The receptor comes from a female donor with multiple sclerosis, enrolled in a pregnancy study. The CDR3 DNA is TGTGCCAGCAGGGGAGCGGGAAACAATGAGCAGTTCTTC. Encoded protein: CASRGAGNNEQFF.